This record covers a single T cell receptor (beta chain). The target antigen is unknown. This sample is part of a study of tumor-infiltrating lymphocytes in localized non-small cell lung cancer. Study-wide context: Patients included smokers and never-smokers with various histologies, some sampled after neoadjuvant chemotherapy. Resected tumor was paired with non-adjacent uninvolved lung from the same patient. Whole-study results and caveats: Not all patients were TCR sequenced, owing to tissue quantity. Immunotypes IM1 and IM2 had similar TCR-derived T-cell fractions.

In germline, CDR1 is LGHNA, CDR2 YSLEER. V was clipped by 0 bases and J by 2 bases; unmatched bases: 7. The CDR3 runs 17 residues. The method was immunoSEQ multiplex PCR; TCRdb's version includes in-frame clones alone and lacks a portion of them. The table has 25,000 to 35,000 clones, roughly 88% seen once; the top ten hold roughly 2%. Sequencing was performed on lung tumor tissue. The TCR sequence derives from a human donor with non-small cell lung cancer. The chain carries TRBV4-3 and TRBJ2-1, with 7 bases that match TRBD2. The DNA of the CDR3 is TGCGCCAGCAGCCAAGATCGGGCGGGGGACCCCTACAATGAGCAGTTCTTC. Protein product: CASSQDRAGDPYNEQFF.